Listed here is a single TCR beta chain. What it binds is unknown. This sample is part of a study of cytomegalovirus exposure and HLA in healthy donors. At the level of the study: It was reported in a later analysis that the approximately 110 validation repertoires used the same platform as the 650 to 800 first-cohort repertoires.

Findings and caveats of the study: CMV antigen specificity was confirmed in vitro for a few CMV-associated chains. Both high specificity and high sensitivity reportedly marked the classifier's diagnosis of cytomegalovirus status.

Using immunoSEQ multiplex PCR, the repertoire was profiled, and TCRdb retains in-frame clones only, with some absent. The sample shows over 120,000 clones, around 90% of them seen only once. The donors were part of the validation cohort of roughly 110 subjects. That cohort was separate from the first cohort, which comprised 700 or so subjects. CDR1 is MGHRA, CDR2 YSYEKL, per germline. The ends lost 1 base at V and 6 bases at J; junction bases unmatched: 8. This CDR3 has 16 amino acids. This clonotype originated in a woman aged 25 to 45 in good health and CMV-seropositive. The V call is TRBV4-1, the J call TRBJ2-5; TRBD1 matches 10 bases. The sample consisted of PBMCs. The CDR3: CASSQAARDRGKTQYF. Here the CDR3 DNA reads TGCGCCAGCAGCCAAGCTGCACGGGACAGGGGAAAGACCCAGTACTTC.